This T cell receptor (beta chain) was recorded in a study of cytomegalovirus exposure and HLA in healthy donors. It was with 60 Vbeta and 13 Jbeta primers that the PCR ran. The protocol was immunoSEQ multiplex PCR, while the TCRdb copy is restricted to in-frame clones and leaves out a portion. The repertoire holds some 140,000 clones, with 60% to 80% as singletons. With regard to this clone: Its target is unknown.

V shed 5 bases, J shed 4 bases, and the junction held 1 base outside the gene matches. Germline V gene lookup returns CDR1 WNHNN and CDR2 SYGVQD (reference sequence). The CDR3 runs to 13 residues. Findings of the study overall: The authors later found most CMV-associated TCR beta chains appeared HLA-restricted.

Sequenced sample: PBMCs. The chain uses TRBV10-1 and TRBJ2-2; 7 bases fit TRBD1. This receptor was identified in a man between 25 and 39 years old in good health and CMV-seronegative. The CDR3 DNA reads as TGCGCCAGCAGTCCAGGGGGCACCGGGGAGCTGTTTTTT. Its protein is CASSPGGTGELFF.